Each of the 14 T cell receptor beta chains below was sequenced from the same sample in a study of T cell changes during pregnancy in multiple sclerosis. This table comes from immunoSEQ multiplex PCR, and its TCRdb copy is limited to in-frame clones, with some not included. The data contain approximately 30,000 clones, roughly 86% of them singletons. The source material was CD8+ T cells from peripheral blood mononuclear cells, sampled before pregnancy. The source is a female donor with multiple sclerosis, enrolled in a pregnancy study.

This rearrangement joins TRBV11-2 to TRBJ2-2; 7 bases match TRBD2. Germline CDR1 and CDR2: SGHAT and FQNNGV. This CDR3 is built from 15 residues. The ends lost 5 bases at V and 4 bases at J; junction bases unmatched: 7. The CDR3 loop reads CASSLGLVSTGELFF. Written as DNA, the CDR3 is TGTGCCAGCAGCCTAGGACTAGTTTCCACCGGGGAGCTGTTTTTT.

The chain combines TRBV7-7 with TRBJ2-5; TRBD1 matches 9 bases. Germline CDR1 is SSHAT and CDR2 is FNYEAQ (reference sequence). The CDR3 has 13 residues. V trimming: 4 bases; J trimming: 3 bases; junction bases outside the gene matches: 0. CDR3 sequence reads: CASSWDREETQYF. The CDR3 DNA reads TGTGCCAGCAGCTGGGACAGGGAAGAGACCCAGTACTTC. The full variable domain, with the rest looked up from reference TRBV7-7 and TRBJ2-5, is GAGVSQSPRYKVTKRGQDVTLRCDPISSHATLYWYQQALGQGPEFLTYFNYEAQPDKSGLPSDRFSAERPEGSISTLTIQRTEQRDSAMYRCASSWDREETQYFGPGTRLLVL.

The chain joins TRBV9 to TRBJ2-2; 8 nucleotides line up with TRBD1. V lost 0 bases, J lost 5 bases, and 3 bases stayed unmatched. Germline V gene lookup returns CDR1 SGDLS and CDR2 YYNGEE. The CDR3 sequence is 15 residues long. The CDR3 protein is CASSVVDRGTGELFF. CDR3 DNA sequence: TGTGCCAGCAGCGTAGTAGACAGGGGAACCGGGGAGCTGTTTTTT.

The chain couples TRBV19 to TRBJ1-5; TRBD1 is a possible D gene (5 bases). Trimming shortened V by 9 bases and J by 5 bases, and 23 bases separated the two germline ends. Germline CDR1 LNHDA, CDR2 SQIVND (reference sequence). The CDR3 loop spans 16 amino acids. CDR3 sequence reads: CASSRVRAKGDQPQHF. CDR3 DNA: TGTGCCAGCTCCAGGGTCCGGGCCAAAGGGGATCAGCCCCAGCATTTT.

This clone appeared a single time. The V and J genes are TRBV4-3 and TRBJ2-3; tentatively, D is TRBD2 (6 bases). The CDR3 runs to 15 residues. The V gene lost 1 base and the J gene lost 0 bases, with 8 bases spanning the gap. Looked up from germline, CDR1 is LGHNA and CDR2 is YSLEER. CDR3 loop: CASSQGLGSTDTQYF. In DNA, the CDR3 is TGCGCCAGCAGCCAAGGACTAGGTAGCACAGATACGCAGTATTTT.

V gene TRBV30 combines with J gene TRBJ2-1, with 8 positions matching TRBD2. The CDR3 extends over 15 amino acids. V lost 3 bases, J lost 4 bases, and 8 bases stayed unmatched. Germline assignment: CDR1 GTSNPN and CDR2 SVGIG (reference sequence). The CDR3 region is CAWSPAAGEYNEQFF. As DNA, the CDR3 is TGTGCCTGGAGCCCGGCAGCGGGAGAATACAATGAGCAGTTCTTC.

V gene TRBV2 combines with J gene TRBJ2-7, with no clear D. The V gene lost 4 bases and the J gene lost 0 bases, with 13 bases spanning the gap. The CDR3 is 15 amino acids. Germline assignment: CDR1 SNHLY and CDR2 FYNNEI. The CDR3 region has the DNA TGTGCCAGCAGTGGGAAAGCGCTTAGCTCCTACGAGCAGTACTTC. It encodes CASSGKALSSYEQYF.

V usage is TRBV2 and J usage is TRBJ1-2; D uncertain. Looked up from germline, CDR1 is SNHLY and CDR2 is FYNNEI. The CDR3 is 14 amino acids. The V end was cut by 3 bases, the J end by 0 bases, with 8 bases between. This chain's CDR3 is CASSEMGANYGYTF. In nucleotides, the CDR3 is TGTGCCAGCAGTGAGATGGGAGCTAACTATGGCTACACCTTC.

The V and J genes are TRBV6-4 and TRBJ1-2; D uncertain. Germline CDR1 MRHNA, CDR2 SNTAGT. V lost 0 bases to trimming and J lost 7 bases, with 18 bases between them. The CDR3 length is 16 residues. CDR3 sequence reads: CASSDSLGVGGSGYTF. DNA for the CDR3: TGTGCCAGCAGTGACTCCTTGGGAGTCGGAGGCTCTGGCTACACCTTC.

This clone was found once. The CDR3: CASSPTDEIDYEQYF. CDR3 nucleotides: TGCGCCAGCAGCCCTACAGACGAGATCGACTACGAGCAGTACTTC. The gene calls are TRBV4-3 and TRBJ2-7; D unresolved. Germline assignment: CDR1 LGHNA and CDR2 YSLEER. The CDR3 length is 15 residues. Trimming removed 4 bases from V and 3 bases from J, with 16 bases in between.

The chain links TRBV2 to TRBJ2-6; D call uncertain. Germline V lookup: CDR1 SNHLY, CDR2 FYNNEI. The V and J ends lost 6 bases and 4 bases respectively, with 7 bases between them. This CDR3 contains 13 residues. The CDR3 loop reads CASSAVGANVLTF. CDR3 sequence (DNA): TGTGCCAGCAGCGCGGTAGGGGCCAACGTCCTGACTTTC.

A single count supports this clone. This chain uses TRBV5-4 with TRBJ2-1; 9 positions agree with TRBD1. From germline, CDR1 is SGHNT and CDR2 YYREEE (reference sequence). This CDR3 spans 17 amino acids. V gave up 0 bases and J gave up 4 bases; unmatched junction bases: 8. In DNA, the CDR3 is TGTGCCAGCAGCTTGGAAGTAGGGACAGGGACGTACAATGAGCAGTTCTTC. This translates into CASSLEVGTGTYNEQFF.

This chain uses TRBV6-6 with TRBJ1-2; D remains unclear. V lost 1 base to trimming and J lost 2 bases, with 11 bases between them. Germline lookup yields CDR1 MNHNY and CDR2 SVGAGI (reference sequence). CDR3 length: 15 amino acids. DNA for the CDR3: TGTGCCAGCAGTTACTTAGACACCCTCAACTATGGCTACACCTTC. Its protein is CASSYLDTLNYGYTF.

The chain employs TRBV30 and TRBJ1-2; D is unclear. The V end lost 1 base, the J end lost 4 bases, and 10 bases lay between the germline ends. Per germline, CDR1 GTSNPN and CDR2 SVGIG (reference sequence). This CDR3 has 13 residues. CDR3 protein: CAWSEEIRYGYTF. The DNA of the CDR3 is TGTGCCTGGAGTGAAGAGATCCGCTATGGCTACACCTTC.